This T cell receptor (beta chain) was observed in a study of T cell responses to AZD1222 COVID-19 vaccine. Findings and caveats of the study: Only six or seven AZD1222 recipients tested seropositive at baseline.

Repertoires were generated with immunoSEQ multiplex PCR, while TCRdb's copy carries only in-frame clones and drops some. In the table there are 120,000 to 150,000 clones, 75% to 90% of which are singletons. Concerning this clone: No antigen is known for it.

This sample comprised peripheral blood, obtained on day 0 of MenACWY control vaccination. The sequence was collected from an adult in good health.

The CDR3 sequence is CASSARLAGDTQYF. The CDR3 DNA reads as TGTGCCAGTAGTGCGCGACTAGCGGGGGATACGCAGTATTTT. This sequence joins TRBV19 and TRBJ2-3, with 11 nucleotides matching TRBD2. The CDR3 contains 14 residues. Trimming at V came to 5 bases and at J to 6 bases, leaving 4 bases not matched to a gene. Germline loops: CDR1 LNHDA, CDR2 SQIVND (reference sequence). The variable domain in full, completed from reference TRBV19 and TRBJ2-3, reads DGGITQSPKYLFRKEGQNVTLSCEQNLNHDAMYWYRQDPGQGLRLIYYSQIVNDFQKGDIAEGYSVSREKKESFPLTVTSAQKNPTAFYLCASSARLAGDTQYFGPGTRLTVL.